A selection of T cell receptor beta chains follows, all from one sample in a study of T cells in Graves' hyperthyroidism and ophthalmopathy. TCRdb ran MiXCR on the multiplex PCR reads and lists one entry per CDR3 protein. The sample includes about 640,000 distinct CDR3 sequences, 20% to 25% seen only once; the top ten take roughly 30%. Specimen: blood. The source is a man aged 25 to 40 with Graves' ophthalmopathy. The conserved cysteine and the conserved F or W are not part of the CDR3 here. Fields, in order: V gene, J gene, clone size, CDR3 protein. Clone size is not always given. Where it is, it says once, few, many or a class for expanded clones.

TRBV6-1,TRBJ1-3,.,ASSREDSARNTIY
TRBV12-3/TRBV12-4,TRBJ2-3,many,ASSLAGVVDTQY
TRBV11-2,TRBJ1-2,many,ASSPLGPGIYGYT
TRBV11-2,TRBJ1-1,many,ASSLRSGVDTEAF
TRBV7-3,TRBJ2-3,.,ASSLTSSSTDTQY
TRBV5-1,TRBJ2-1,many,ASSFPRGGRAHSDNEQF
TRBV10-3,TRBJ1-2,few,AISTGNYGYT
TRBV20-1,TRBJ2-3,.,SATKAGPKDTQY
TRBV2,TRBJ2-3,many,ASNRQTIPDTQY
TRBV5-6,TRBJ2-7,.,ASSLYYLGTYEQY